Below, 30 T cell receptor beta chains from the same sample are listed, as sequenced in a study of shared clonotypes between healthy human individuals. Repertoires were generated with immunoSEQ multiplex PCR, while TCRdb's copy carries only in-frame clones and drops some. This table holds about 87,000 clones, more than 45% found once. Specimen: PBMCs. The source is a woman aged 40 to 49 in good health. Some clones in this sample may be carry-over from other donors' samples.

The chain carries TRBV5-4 and TRBJ1-5, with D perhaps matching TRBD1 (6 bases). This CDR3 region has 13 residues. V was trimmed by 3 bases and J by 11 bases, leaving 15 bases between them. Germline V lookup: CDR1 SGHNT, CDR2 YYREEE (reference sequence). CDR3: CASSYRGEGAQHF. CDR3 in DNA: TGTGCCAGCAGCTACCGGGGAGAGGGGGCCCAGCATTTT.

V and J are TRBV15 and TRBJ1-4; unclear D gene. Germline-derived CDR1 and CDR2 are LNHNV and YYDKDF (reference sequence). This CDR3 spans 15 amino acids. V lost 0 bases to trimming and J lost 2 bases, with 7 bases between them. The CDR3: CATSRDPQTNEKLFF. Here the CDR3 DNA reads TGTGCCACCAGCAGAGATCCCCAGACTAATGAAAAACTGTTTTTT.

As concerns this clone: A far larger clone lies a single base away; this is likely a read error. The V call is TRBV7-8, the J call TRBJ2-1; D gene unclear. Trimming took 2 bases from V and 8 from J, leaving 4 bases between them. CDR3 length: 11 amino acids. In germline, CDR1 is SGHVS, CDR2 FQNEAQ. CDR3 in DNA: TGTGCCAGCAGCTTATTCGATGAGCAGTTCTTC. Its translation: CASSLFDEQFF.

About this clone: This same CDR3 is encoded by further DNA sequences in the sample. The chain uses TRBV30 and TRBJ2-5; the D gene could be TRBD1 or TRBD2 (5 bases each). The better agreement between TRBJ2-7 and the DNA end casts doubt on the J call. This CDR3 region has 13 residues. CDR1 is GTSNPN, CDR2 SVGIG, per germline (reference sequence). For the CDR3, the DNA is TGTGCCTGGAACACGGGGACGCCTTACGAGCAGTACTTC. Protein product: CAWNTGTPYEQYF.

The rearrangement links TRBV7-6 to TRBJ2-2; no definite D call. The germline V gene has CDR1 SGHVS and CDR2 FNYEAQ. Trimming shortened V by 0 bases and J by 8 bases, and 7 bases separated the two germline ends. The CDR3 runs to 13 residues. For the CDR3, the DNA is TGTGCCAGCAGCTTAGCAGAGACTGGGGAGCTGTTTTTT. It encodes CASSLAETGELFF.

The rearrangement uses TRBV29-1 and TRBJ2-1; 7 positions match TRBD1. After removal of 3 bases from V and 2 bases from J, the junction contained 4 bases not matched to a gene. From germline, CDR1 is SQVTM and CDR2 ANQGSEA. The CDR3 is made up of 14 amino acids. This CDR3 reads CSVDIRGPYNEQFF. The CDR3 DNA is TGCAGCGTTGATATTAGGGGGCCCTACAATGAGCAGTTCTTC.

The gene calls are TRBV4-3 and TRBJ2-1; 7 bases map to TRBD1. Per germline, CDR1 LGHNA and CDR2 YSLEER. This CDR3 spans 13 amino acids. V gave up 3 bases and J gave up 8 bases; unmatched junction bases: 4. CDR3 protein: CASSHEQGYEQFF. The CDR3 nucleotides read TGCGCCAGCAGCCATGAACAGGGGTATGAGCAGTTCTTC.

The chain recombines TRBV4-2 with TRBJ2-7, with D hard to call. Germline CDR1 and CDR2: LGHNA and YNFKEQ. This CDR3 contains 15 residues. Trimming took off 2 bases at V and 0 bases at J, with 11 bases between the two ends. CDR3 DNA sequence: TGTGCCAGCAGCCAACCTACCCTTTCCTCCTACGAGCAGTACTTC. Amino acid sequence: CASSQPTLSSYEQYF.

The gene calls are TRBV4-2 and TRBJ2-7, with D possibly matching TRBD2 (5 bases). The germline V and J ends were trimmed by 4 bases and 4 bases, with 20 bases remaining between them. Germline loops: CDR1 LGHNA, CDR2 YNFKEQ. This CDR3 is built from 16 residues. The CDR3 loop reads CASSRPLAGSSYEQYF. In DNA form, the CDR3 reads TGTGCCAGCAGCCGACCTTTGGCTGGGAGTTCGTACGAGCAGTACTTC.

This clone was seen at least ten times. The chain joins TRBV18 to TRBJ2-1, with D possibly being TRBD1 (6 bases). This CDR3 contains 13 residues. The V gene lost 3 bases and the J gene lost 4 bases, with 7 bases spanning the gap. Germline lookup yields CDR1 KGHSH and CDR2 LQKENI. CDR3 sequence reads: CASSPTGYNEQFF. Here the CDR3 DNA reads TGTGCCAGCTCACCGACAGGTTACAATGAGCAGTTCTTC. The entire variable domain, with the rest obtained from reference TRBV18 and TRBJ2-1, is as follows: NAGVMQNPRHLVRRRGQEARLRCSPMKGHSHVYWYRQLPEEGLKFMVYLQKENIIDESGMPKERFSAEFPKEGPSILRIQQVVRGDSAAYFCASSPTGYNEQFFGPGTRLTVL.

There are many counts of this clone. The chain links TRBV30 to TRBJ1-1, with 8 bases lining up with TRBD1. Per the germline V gene, CDR1 is GTSNPN and CDR2 is SVGIG (reference sequence). CDR3 size: 12 residues. V shed 7 bases and J 5 bases; nucleotides not matched to a gene: 6. CDR3 coding DNA: TGTGCCTCGGACAGGGTCCGAACTGAAGCTTTCTTT. This translates into CASDRVRTEAFF.

This clone was picked up a small number of times. This chain connects TRBV7-9 to TRBJ2-7, with 12 bases aligning to TRBD2. Germline CDR1 is SEHNR and CDR2 is FQNEAQ (reference sequence). CDR3 size: 14 residues. With V trimmed by 7 bases and J by 6 bases, 7 bases remained unmatched. The CDR3 sequence: CASTRLAGVGEQYF. The DNA of the CDR3 is TGTGCCAGCACCCGACTAGCGGGAGTCGGCGAGCAGTACTTC.

About this clone itself: This likely came from a read error, as a far larger clone is one base away. The gene calls are TRBV7-2 and TRBJ1-5; 7 bases are a match to TRBD1. Germline V gene lookup returns CDR1 SGHTA and CDR2 FQGNSA. The CDR3 covers 15 residues. Trimming cost V 5 bases and J 5 bases; bases outside gene matches: 9. CDR3 nucleotide sequence: TGTGCCAGCAGCCAAGATGAGGGGGCTCATCAGCCCCAGCATTTT. This translates into CASSQDEGAHQPQHF. Full variable domain (remainder filled in from reference TRBV7-2 and TRBJ1-5): GAGVSQSPSNKVTEKGKDVELRCDPISGHTALYWYRQSLGQGLEFLIYFQGNSAPDKSGLPSDRFSAERTGGSVSTLTIQRTQQEDSAVYLCASSQDEGAHQPQHFGDGTRLSIL.

This clone was seen repeatedly, ten times or more. V is TRBV6-1 and J is TRBJ2-5; D remains unclear. V was pared by 5 bases and J by 5 bases, with 6 bases between. CDR3 length: 11 residues. Germline assignment: CDR1 MNHNS and CDR2 SASEGT. The CDR3: CASSLRETQYF. In nucleotides, the CDR3 is TGTGCCAGCAGTCTGAGGGAGACCCAGTACTTC.

This clone occurred many times. The chain recombines TRBV2 with TRBJ2-5, with D tentatively TRBD1 or TRBD2 (5 bases each). Per germline, CDR1 SNHLY and CDR2 FYNNEI. This CDR3 spans 12 amino acids. Trimming left V 7 bases short and J 5 bases short, with 11 bases between. For the CDR3, the DNA is TGTGCCAGCACGGGGACGGGGGAGACCCAGTACTTC. Translating it yields CASTGTGETQYF.

V and J are TRBV9 and TRBJ2-1; 13 bases map to TRBD2. The CDR3 length is 14 residues. Germline loops: CDR1 SGDLS, CDR2 YYNGEE. The V gene end was trimmed by 3 bases and the J gene end by 9 bases; junction bases not matched to a gene: 3. The CDR3 DNA reads as TGTGCCAGCAGCGGGACTAGCGGGAGCGGTGAGCAGTTCTTC. Its translation is CASSGTSGSGEQFF. Supplemented by reference TRBV9 and TRBJ2-1, the full variable domain reads DSGVTQTPKHLITATGQRVTLRCSPRSGDLSVYWYQQSLDQGLQFLIQYYNGEERAKGNILERFSAQQFPDLHSELNLSSLELGDSALYFCASSGTSGSGEQFFGPGTRLTVL.

V gene TRBV5-1 combines with J gene TRBJ2-7, with TRBD1 as a possible D gene (6 bases). Trimming took 4 bases from V and 6 from J, leaving 14 bases between them. The length of the CDR3 is 13 residues. Per the germline V gene, CDR1 is SGHRS and CDR2 is YFSETQ. The CDR3 nucleotides are TGCGCCAGCAGCCCCGGGACATCCCCCGAGCAGTACTTC. Translated, it gives CASSPGTSPEQYF.

The chain carries TRBV27 and TRBJ2-7, with 8 bases aligning to TRBD2. This CDR3 region has 13 residues. Per the germline V gene, CDR1 is MNHEY and CDR2 is SMNVEV (reference sequence). Losses at the gene ends were 2 bases for V and 5 bases for J; bases not matched to a gene: 2. The CDR3 sequence: CASSLREGDEQYF. The CDR3 DNA follows: TGTGCCAGCAGTTTACGGGAGGGGGACGAGCAGTACTTC.

The genes are TRBV4-3 and TRBJ1-2; no definite D call. Germline-derived CDR1 and CDR2 are LGHNA and YSLEER. The CDR3 contains 13 residues. With 0 bases removed from V and 8 bases from J, the gap between germline ends came to 10 bases. The DNA of the CDR3 is TGCGCCAGCAGCCAAGATTGGGGTCTGGGCTACACCTTC. It encodes CASSQDWGLGYTF.

The V call is TRBV6-6, the J call TRBJ2-6; TRBD1 matches 7 bases. The V gene end was trimmed by 6 bases and the J gene end by 2 bases; junction bases not matched to a gene: 7. Germline V lookup: CDR1 MNHNY, CDR2 SVGAGI (reference sequence). CDR3 length equals 16 residues. CDR3 region: CASRTDRAPGANVLTF. CDR3 nucleotides: TGTGCCAGCAGAACCGACAGGGCCCCTGGGGCCAACGTCCTGACTTTC.

The rearrangement joins TRBV4-2 to TRBJ1-1; 7 positions match TRBD1. Trimming removed 0 bases from V and 0 bases from J; junction bases left unmatched: 1. The CDR3 sequence is 15 residues long. CDR1 LGHNA and CDR2 YNFKEQ come from the germline V gene. The CDR3 reads CASSQEGQMNTEAFF. The CDR3 region has the DNA TGTGCCAGCAGCCAAGAGGGACAGATGAACACTGAAGCTTTCTTT.

The rearrangement links TRBV9 to TRBJ2-5; the match to TRBD1 covers 9 bases. Germline lookup yields CDR1 SGDLS and CDR2 YYNGEE. This CDR3 comprises 15 residues. After removal of 3 bases from V and 11 bases from J, the junction contained 14 bases not matched to a gene. The CDR3 reads CASSAPGQGGREQYF. CDR3 nucleotides: TGTGCCAGCAGCGCACCGGGACAGGGAGGAAGAGAGCAGTACTTC.

This chain uses TRBV6-6 with TRBJ2-3; D might be TRBD1 (6 bases). CDR1 and CDR2 from the germline V gene are MNHNY and SVGAGI (reference sequence). This CDR3 comprises 15 residues. V lost 7 bases and J lost 2, with 16 bases in between. DNA for the CDR3: TGTGCCAGCAACGAACGGACAGACCTCACAGATACGCAGTATTTT. Its translation is CASNERTDLTDTQYF.

This chain connects TRBV4-1 to TRBJ2-7; tentative D call: TRBD2 (6 bases). Germline CDR1 and CDR2: MGHRA and YSYEKL. The CDR3 runs to 13 residues. The V gene lost 1 base and the J gene lost 8 bases, with 12 bases spanning the gap. The CDR3 coding sequence is TGCGCCAGCAGCCAAGTCGGAGGGAGTAAGCAGTACTTC. It encodes CASSQVGGSKQYF.

Concerning this clone itself: With only one base between it and a far larger clone, this is likely a read error. J is TRBJ2-6 and V is TRBV30, with D tentatively TRBD1 (6 bases). The CDR3 sequence is 16 residues long. Trimming took off 2 bases at V and 2 bases at J, with 13 bases between the two ends. The germline V gene encodes CDR1 GTSNPN and CDR2 SVGIG (reference sequence). The CDR3: CAWSRLWGPGANVLTF. The DNA of the CDR3 is TGTGCCTGGAGTAGATTATGGGGGCCTGGGGCCAACGTCCTGACTTTC.

This clone occurred many times. The chain combines TRBV6-1 with TRBJ1-5; unclear D gene. The V and J ends lost 6 bases and 1 base respectively, with 10 bases between them. The CDR3 is made up of 14 amino acids. The V gene's germline CDR1 is MNHNS and CDR2 SASEGT. The CDR3 region has the DNA TGTGCCAGCAGCCCGGACGCCAGCAATCAGCCCCAGCATTTT. Translating gives CASSPDASNQPQHF.

There are a few counts of this clone. V and J are TRBV5-4 and TRBJ2-5; D may match TRBD1 or TRBD2 (5 bases each). The germline V and J ends were trimmed by 4 bases and 7 bases, with 17 bases remaining between them. This CDR3 comprises 14 residues. The V gene's germline CDR1 is SGHNT and CDR2 YYREEE (reference sequence). This CDR3 is CASSLPGTPGTQYF. The CDR3 nucleotides are TGTGCCAGCAGCCTCCCCGGGACCCCGGGGACCCAGTACTTC.

This clone was counted ten times or more. V and J are TRBV5-1 and TRBJ2-1; maybe TRBD2 (5 bases). Germline assignment: CDR1 SGHRS and CDR2 YFSETQ. This CDR3 comprises 16 residues. V gave up 3 bases and J gave up 0 bases, with 13 bases separating them. CDR3 DNA: TGCGCCAGCAGCTCCCGCTCCGGAGGCTCCTACAATGAGCAGTTCTTC. Translated: CASSSRSGGSYNEQFF.

This clone has ten or more counts. The V and J genes are TRBV5-1 and TRBJ1-2; 9 bases map to TRBD1. V shed 1 base and J 3 bases; nucleotides not matched to a gene: 4. This CDR3 has 15 amino acids. From germline, CDR1 is SGHRS and CDR2 YFSETQ. The CDR3 sequence is CASSLRDRADYGYTF. The CDR3 coding sequence is TGCGCCAGCAGCTTGCGGGACAGGGCGGACTATGGCTACACCTTC.

The rearrangement joins TRBV18 to TRBJ2-7; perhaps TRBD1 as D (6 bases). CDR3 length equals 14 residues. From germline, CDR1 is KGHSH and CDR2 LQKENI. Trimming took 3 bases from V and 7 from J, leaving 16 bases between them. The CDR3 loop reads CASSPGLGAMEQYF. In nucleotides, the CDR3 is TGTGCCAGCTCACCGGGGTTGGGGGCTATGGAGCAGTACTTC.